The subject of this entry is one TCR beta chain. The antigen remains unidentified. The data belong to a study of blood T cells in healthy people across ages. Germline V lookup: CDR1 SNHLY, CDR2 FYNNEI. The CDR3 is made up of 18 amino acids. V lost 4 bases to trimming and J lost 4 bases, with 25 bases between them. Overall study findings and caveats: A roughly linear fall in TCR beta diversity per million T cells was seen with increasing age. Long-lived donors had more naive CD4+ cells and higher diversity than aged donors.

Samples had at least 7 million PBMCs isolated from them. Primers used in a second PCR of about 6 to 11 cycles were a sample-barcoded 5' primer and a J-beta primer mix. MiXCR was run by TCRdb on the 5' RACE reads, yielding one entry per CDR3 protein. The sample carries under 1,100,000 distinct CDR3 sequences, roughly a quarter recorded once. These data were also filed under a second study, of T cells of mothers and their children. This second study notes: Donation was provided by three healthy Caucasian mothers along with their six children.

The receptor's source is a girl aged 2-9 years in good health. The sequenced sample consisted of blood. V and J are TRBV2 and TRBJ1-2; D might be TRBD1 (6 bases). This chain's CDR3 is CASSGRVTGGLSPYGYTF. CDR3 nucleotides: TGTGCCAGCAGTGGCCGAGTAACTGGGGGCCTTTCACCCTATGGCTACACCTTC.